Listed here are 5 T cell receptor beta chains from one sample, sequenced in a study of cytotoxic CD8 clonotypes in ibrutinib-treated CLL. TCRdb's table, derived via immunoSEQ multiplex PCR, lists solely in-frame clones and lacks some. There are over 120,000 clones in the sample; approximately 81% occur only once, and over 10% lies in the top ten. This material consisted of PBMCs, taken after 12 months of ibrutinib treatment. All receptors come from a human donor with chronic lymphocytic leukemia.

CDR3 amino acids: CASSQDSFHNEQFF. In nucleotides, the CDR3 is TGCGCCAGCAGCCAAGATTCATTCCACAATGAGCAGTTCTTC. The chain joins TRBV4-3 to TRBJ2-1; no reliable D call. Per the germline V gene, CDR1 is LGHNA and CDR2 is YSLEER. The CDR3 is 14 residues long. Trimming took 0 bases from V and 5 from J, leaving 8 bases between them.

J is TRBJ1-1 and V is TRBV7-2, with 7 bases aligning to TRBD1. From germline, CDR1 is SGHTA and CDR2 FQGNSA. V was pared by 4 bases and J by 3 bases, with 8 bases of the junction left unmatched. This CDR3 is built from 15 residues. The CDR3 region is CASSYLAGGYTEAFF. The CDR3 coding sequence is TGTGCCAGCAGCTATCTGGCAGGGGGATACACTGAAGCTTTCTTT. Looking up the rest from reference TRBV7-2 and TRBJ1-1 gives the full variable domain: GAGVSQSPSNKVTEKGKDVELRCDPISGHTALYWYRQSLGQGLEFLIYFQGNSAPDKSGLPSDRFSAERTGGSVSTLTIQRTQQEDSAVYLCASSYLAGGYTEAFFGQGTRLTVV.

The DNA of the CDR3 is TGCGCCAGCAGCCGACTAGCGGGAGCCGAGCAGTACTTC. As protein: CASSRLAGAEQYF. V and J are TRBV5-1 and TRBJ2-7; 12 nucleotides match TRBD2. The germline V gene has CDR1 SGHRS and CDR2 YFSETQ. The CDR3 is made up of 13 amino acids. With 4 bases clipped from V and 6 bases from J, the junction kept 2 bases outside the gene matches.

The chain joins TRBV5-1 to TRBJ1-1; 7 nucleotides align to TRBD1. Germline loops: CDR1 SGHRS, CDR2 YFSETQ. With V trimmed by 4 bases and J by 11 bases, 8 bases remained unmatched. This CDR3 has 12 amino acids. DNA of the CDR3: TGCGCCAGCAGCGCCGAACAGGGGATGGCTTTCTTT. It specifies CASSAEQGMAFF.

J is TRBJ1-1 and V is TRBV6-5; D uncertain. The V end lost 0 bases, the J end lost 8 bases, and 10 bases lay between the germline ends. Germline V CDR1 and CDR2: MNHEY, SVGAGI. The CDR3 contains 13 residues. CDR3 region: CASSYSGPREAFF. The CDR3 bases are TGTGCCAGCAGTTACTCGGGCCCCAGAGAAGCTTTCTTT.